The T cell receptor (beta chain) under discussion was sequenced for a study of chemoradiotherapy in HPV16-positive cancers. This CDR3 spans 14 amino acids. Germline CDR1 reads KGHSH; CDR2 reads LQKENI. V lost 2 bases, J lost 6 bases, and 3 bases stayed unmatched. Method: immunoSEQ multiplex PCR; TCRdb's copy keeps in-frame clones and lacks some. The profile covers around 1,900 clones, with roughly 90% appearing a single time and around 8.8% taken by the ten largest. This chain uses TRBV18 with TRBJ1-5; 8 positions agree with TRBD1. The sequenced sample was tumor tissue, obtained from a patient who underwent chemoradiotherapy. This sequence was found in a human donor with HPV-associated anogenital cancer. The CDR3 sequence: CASSPGQGFQPQHF. CDR3 nucleotides: TGTGCCAGCTCACCAGGACAGGGCTTTCAGCCCCAGCATTTT.